This T cell receptor (beta chain) originates from a study of identical twins. Study-level points and caveats: Twins' excess sharing was less marked for out-of-frame beta sequences.

Trimming took 7 bases from V and 2 from J; bases not matched to a gene: 8. This CDR3 is 15 amino acids long. Germline CDR1 and CDR2: SGHRS and YFSETQ. Concerning this clonotype itself: Its antigen is not known.

Each CDR3 protein gets one entry after TCRdb re-called the 5' RACE reads with MiXCR. The data hold about 900,000 distinct CDR3 sequences, with over 9% observed a single time. These same data were also listed under a study on yellow fever vaccine responses in identical twins.

The chain recombines TRBV5-1 with TRBJ2-1, with TRBD2 matching 8 bases. The origin of this receptor is a woman younger than 35 in good health. The specimen sequenced was PBMCs. CDR3 amino acids: CASARNGGAYNEQFF. The CDR3 region has the DNA TGCGCCAGCGCTAGAAACGGGGGGGCCTACAATGAGCAGTTCTTC.